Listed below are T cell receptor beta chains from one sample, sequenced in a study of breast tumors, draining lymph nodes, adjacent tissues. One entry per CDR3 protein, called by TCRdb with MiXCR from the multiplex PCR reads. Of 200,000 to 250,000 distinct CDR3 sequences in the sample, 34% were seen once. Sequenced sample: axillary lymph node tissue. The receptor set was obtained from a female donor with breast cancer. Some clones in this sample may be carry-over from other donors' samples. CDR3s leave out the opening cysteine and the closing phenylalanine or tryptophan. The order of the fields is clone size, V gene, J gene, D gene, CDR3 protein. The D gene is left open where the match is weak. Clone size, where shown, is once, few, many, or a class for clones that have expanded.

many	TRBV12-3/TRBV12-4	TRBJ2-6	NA	ASSFGLGQRSGANVLT
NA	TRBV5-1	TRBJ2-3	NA	ASSLEADTHY
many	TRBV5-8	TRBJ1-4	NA	ASSLEGFNEKLF
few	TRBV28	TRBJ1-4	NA	ASTLQGHSYEKLF
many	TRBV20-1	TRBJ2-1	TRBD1	SAIGTGFDEQF
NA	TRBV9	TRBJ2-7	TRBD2	ASSEPTSGDYEQY
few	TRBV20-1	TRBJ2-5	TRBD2	SARTPSAGAFQETQY
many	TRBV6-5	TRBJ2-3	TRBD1	ATGRGPPGTDTQY
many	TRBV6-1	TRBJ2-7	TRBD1	ASRSGTESYEQY
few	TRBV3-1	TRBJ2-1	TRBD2	ASSQGVLAGEQF
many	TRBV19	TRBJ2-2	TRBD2	ASSIVGLENTGELF
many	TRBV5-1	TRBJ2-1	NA	ASSMTDNEQF
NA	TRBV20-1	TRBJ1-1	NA	SAVDRIAITEAF
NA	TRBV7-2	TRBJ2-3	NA	ASSTDYRALSDTQY
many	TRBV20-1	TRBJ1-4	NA	SARGTDEKLF